This entry lists 21 T cell receptor beta chains sequenced from one sample in a study of OX40 agonist ivuxolimab in advanced cancers. The repertoire was sequenced with immunoSEQ multiplex PCR; TCRdb's copy has only in-frame clones and lacks some. The profile shows tens of thousands of clones, 80% to 95% of them singletons. Sequencing used CD4+ or CD8+ T cells sorted from blood, obtained in a trial of the OX40 agonist ivuxolimab. The receptor set was obtained from an adult with an advanced solid tumor such as melanoma, head and neck, liver or kidney cancer.

This clone was seen more than once but under ten times. The chain recombines TRBV11-3 with TRBJ2-3; 7 positions match TRBD1. The CDR3 consists of 16 residues. V shed 1 base, J shed 6 bases, and the junction held 10 bases outside the gene matches. The germline V gene has CDR1 SGHNT and CDR2 YENEEA. As DNA, the CDR3 is TGTGCCAGCAGCTTAGGTACAGGGGCATCGGTGGATACGCAGTATTTT. Amino acids: CASSLGTGASVDTQYF.

The V gene is TRBV5-1, the J gene TRBJ1-1, with 10 bases lining up with TRBD1. The CDR3 covers 15 residues. Germline V gives CDR1 SGHRS, CDR2 YFSETQ. Losses at the gene ends were 4 bases for V and 2 bases for J; bases not matched to a gene: 5. CDR3 DNA: TGCGCCAGCAGCCCGGAGACAGGGGGCAACACTGAAGCTTTCTTT. Translation gives CASSPETGGNTEAFF.

The J gene is TRBJ1-5, the V gene TRBV2; 8 bases fit TRBD1. From germline, CDR1 is SNHLY and CDR2 FYNNEI. The CDR3 totals 15 residues. V lost 4 bases to trimming and J lost 3 bases; unmatched junction nucleotides: 5. The CDR3 sequence is CASSVTGGNNQPQHF. CDR3 DNA: TGTGCCAGCAGTGTTACAGGGGGGAACAATCAGCCCCAGCATTTT.

CDR3 sequence (DNA): TGTGCCAGCAGCTTTCACCGTCCCGGGCGGGATCAGGCAGATACGCAGTATTTT. It encodes CASSFHRPGRDQADTQYF. The chain employs TRBV7-9 and TRBJ2-3; maybe TRBD2 (6 bases). The germline CDR1 and CDR2 sequences are SEHNR and FQNEAQ (reference sequence). This CDR3 spans 18 amino acids. V was pared by 3 bases and J by 4 bases, with 23 bases between.

CDR3 amino acids: CASSPPGLSNQPQHF. In nucleotides, the CDR3 is TGTGCCAGCTCACCACCGGGATTAAGCAATCAGCCCCAGCATTTT. The V gene is TRBV18, the J gene TRBJ1-5, with D unresolved. The V gene's germline CDR1 is KGHSH and CDR2 LQKENI. V gave up 0 bases and J gave up 1 base, with 7 bases separating them. This CDR3 contains 15 residues.

The chain has TRBV19 and TRBJ1-5; D is ambiguous. V dropped 6 bases and J dropped 0 bases, with 9 bases sitting between them. CDR1 and CDR2 from the germline V gene are LNHDA and SQIVND (reference sequence). This CDR3 region has 14 residues. CDR3 nucleotides: TGTGCCAGTAGAGTACAGTATAGCAATCAGCCCCAGCATTTT. It specifies CASRVQYSNQPQHF.

The V call is TRBV5-4, the J call TRBJ1-1; 9 nucleotides align to TRBD1. J was trimmed by 4 bases and V by 4 bases; bases with no gene match: 8. Germline lookup yields CDR1 SGHNT and CDR2 YYREEE (reference sequence). The CDR3 length is 15 residues. CDR3 sequence reads: CASSAAGQGLTEAFF. In DNA, the CDR3 is TGTGCCAGCAGCGCCGCGGGACAGGGACTCACTGAAGCTTTCTTT.

V gene TRBV6-1 combines with J gene TRBJ2-7, with D perhaps assigned TRBD1 or TRBD2 (5 bases each). The CDR3 runs 15 residues. CDR1 and CDR2 from the germline V gene are MNHNS and SASEGT. The germline V and J ends were trimmed by 5 bases and 0 bases, with 14 bases remaining between them. CDR3 region: CASSNRDRLSYEQYF. Written as DNA, the CDR3 is TGTGCCAGCAGTAACCGGGACCGACTCTCCTACGAGCAGTACTTC.

The chain employs TRBV6-4 and TRBJ1-3; perhaps TRBD1 as D (5 bases). The germline CDR1 and CDR2 sequences are MRHNA and SNTAGT. This CDR3 has 16 amino acids. The V end lost 2 bases, the J end lost 0 bases, and 11 bases lay between the germline ends. Here the CDR3 DNA reads TGTGCCAGCAGTGACCCTAAGGACAACTCTGGAAACACCATATATTTT. Translation: CASSDPKDNSGNTIYF.

The J gene is TRBJ2-7, the V gene TRBV4-1; D may match TRBD1 or TRBD2 (5 bases each). The CDR3 contains 16 residues. V was pared by 4 bases and J by 2 bases, with 18 bases between. Per germline, CDR1 MGHRA and CDR2 YSYEKL. Here the CDR3 reads CASSRNRDQAPYEQYF. DNA for the CDR3: TGCGCCAGCAGCCGAAACCGGGACCAAGCCCCCTACGAGCAGTACTTC.

The rearrangement joins TRBV2 to TRBJ2-7, with 7 bases fitting TRBD1. V was pared by 6 bases and J by 3 bases, with 11 bases of the junction left unmatched. The germline gives CDR1 SNHLY, CDR2 FYNNEI. The CDR3 spans 15 residues. CDR3 nucleotide sequence: TGTGCCAGCAGGTCCCGGGACAGTATCCGCTACGAGCAGTACTTC. It specifies CASRSRDSIRYEQYF.

For this clone: Mismatch with germline at one junction end may stem from a read error. The V and J genes are TRBV19 and TRBJ1-1, with 8 positions matching TRBD1. Germline CDR1 is LNHDA and CDR2 is SQIVND (reference sequence). The CDR3 length is 14 residues. The CDR3 spells CATSRGQVNTEAFF. The DNA for the CDR3 is TGTGCCACTAGTCGGGGACAGGTGAACACTGAAGCTTTCTTT.

V is TRBV29-1 and J is TRBJ1-1; TRBD1 matches at 7 bases. The CDR3 runs 16 residues. The ends lost 4 bases at V and 0 bases at J; junction bases unmatched: 11. Germline-derived CDR1 and CDR2 are SQVTM and ANQGSEA. CDR3 sequence: CSVGRDRGLMNTEAFF. CDR3 nucleotides: TGCAGCGTTGGGAGGGACAGAGGATTGATGAACACTGAAGCTTTCTTT. Filled out from reference TRBV29-1 and TRBJ1-1, the complete variable domain reads SAVISQKPSRDICQRGTSLTIQCQVDSQVTMMFWYRQQPGQSLTLIATANQGSEATYESGFVIDKFPISRPNLTFSTLTVSNMSPEDSSIYLCSVGRDRGLMNTEAFFGQGTRLTVV.

The V call is TRBV6-1, the J call TRBJ2-1; TRBD1 is a possible D gene (6 bases). The V gene lost 3 bases and the J gene lost 4 bases, with 10 bases spanning the gap. The length of the CDR3 is 14 residues. Germline assignment: CDR1 MNHNS and CDR2 SASEGT. CDR3 amino acids: CASSDPDSYNEQFF. The DNA for the CDR3 is TGTGCCAGCAGTGATCCGGACAGTTACAATGAGCAGTTCTTC.

A single count supports this clone. CDR3 amino acids: CASSEGGWNNEKLFF. The DNA of the CDR3 is TGTGCCAGCAGTGAGGGGGGCTGGAATAATGAAAAACTGTTTTTT. The rearrangement links TRBV25-1 to TRBJ1-4; a possible D gene is TRBD1 (6 bases). CDR1 MGHDK and CDR2 SYGVNS come from the germline V gene. Trimming pared 3 bases from V and 4 bases from J, leaving 12 bases between. This CDR3 has 15 residues.

The rearrangement uses TRBV6-1 and TRBJ2-6; 7 nucleotides align to TRBD1. Germline CDR1 MNHNS, CDR2 SASEGT. Unmatched junction bases numbered 17, after V lost 5 bases and J lost 4 bases. The CDR3 has 19 amino acids. This CDR3 is CASSQVQGKVGGGANVLTF. DNA of the CDR3: TGTGCCAGCAGTCAAGTACAGGGGAAAGTTGGAGGAGGGGCCAACGTCCTGACTTTC.

The chain is built from TRBV14 and TRBJ2-4; 9 nucleotides match TRBD1. Germline V gene sequence: CDR1 SGHDN, CDR2 FVKESK. The CDR3 runs 17 residues. Losses at the gene ends were 5 bases for V and 2 bases for J; bases not matched to a gene: 10. The CDR3 loop is CASSGNKTGGSKNIQYF. The CDR3 nucleotides read TGTGCCAGCAGCGGAAACAAGACAGGGGGTTCCAAAAACATTCAGTACTTC.

This clone occurred once. The genes are TRBV19 and TRBJ1-2, with D tentatively TRBD1 (6 bases). The V and J ends lost 1 base and 5 bases respectively, with 20 bases between them. Germline V gene sequence: CDR1 LNHDA, CDR2 SQIVND (reference sequence). The CDR3 is made up of 17 amino acids. As DNA, the CDR3 is TGTGCCAGTAGTATAGCCATACAGGGTAGCGGGGGGTATGGCTACACCTTC. It yields the protein CASSIAIQGSGGYGYTF.

CDR3 loop: CASSVPGLATYNEQFF. The DNA of the CDR3 is TGCGCCAGCAGCGTCCCGGGACTAGCAACCTACAATGAGCAGTTCTTC. The chain links TRBV5-1 to TRBJ2-1, with TRBD2 matching over 9 bases. V dropped 4 bases and J dropped 2; count of bases not matched to a gene: 7. The CDR3 is made up of 16 amino acids. Germline V gives CDR1 SGHRS, CDR2 YFSETQ.

CDR3 region: CASRSAQGFSHEQYF. CDR3 nucleotides: TGTGCCAGCAGGTCGGCCCAGGGGTTCAGCCACGAGCAGTACTTC. The chain has TRBV6-5 and TRBJ2-7, with a weak D call TRBD1 (6 bases). Germline CDR1 MNHEY, CDR2 SVGAGI. CDR3 length equals 15 residues. The V end was cut by 6 bases, the J end by 5 bases, with 20 bases between.

This sequence joins TRBV19 and TRBJ2-1, with D unclear. The germline V gene has CDR1 LNHDA and CDR2 SQIVND (reference sequence). The CDR3 has 14 amino acids. V was pared by 3 bases and J by 9 bases, with 15 bases between. The chain's CDR3 is CASSIDGPPSEQFF. The CDR3 nucleotides are TGTGCCAGTAGTATTGACGGACCCCCGTCTGAGCAGTTCTTC.